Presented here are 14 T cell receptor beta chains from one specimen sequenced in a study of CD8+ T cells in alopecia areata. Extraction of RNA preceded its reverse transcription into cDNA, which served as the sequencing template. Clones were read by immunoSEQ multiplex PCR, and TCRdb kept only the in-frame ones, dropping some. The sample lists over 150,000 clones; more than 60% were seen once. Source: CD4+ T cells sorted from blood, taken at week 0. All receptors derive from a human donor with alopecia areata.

The CDR3 sequence: CSVSPGQVQVEQYF. As DNA, the CDR3 is TGCAGCGTCTCCCCTGGACAGGTTCAGGTAGAGCAGTACTTC. The V and J genes are TRBV29-1 and TRBJ2-7; 7 nucleotides align to TRBD1. The CDR3 spans 14 residues. The V segment lost 6 bases and the J segment 7 bases; nucleotides outside the gene matches: 15. Germline-derived CDR1 and CDR2 are SQVTM and ANQGSEA.

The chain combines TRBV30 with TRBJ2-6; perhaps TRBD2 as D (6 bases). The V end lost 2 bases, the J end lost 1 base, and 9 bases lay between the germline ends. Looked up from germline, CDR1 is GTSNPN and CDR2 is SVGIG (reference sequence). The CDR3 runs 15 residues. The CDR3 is CAWSSGGSGANVLTF. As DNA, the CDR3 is TGTGCCTGGAGTTCCGGGGGATCTGGGGCCAACGTCCTGACTTTC.

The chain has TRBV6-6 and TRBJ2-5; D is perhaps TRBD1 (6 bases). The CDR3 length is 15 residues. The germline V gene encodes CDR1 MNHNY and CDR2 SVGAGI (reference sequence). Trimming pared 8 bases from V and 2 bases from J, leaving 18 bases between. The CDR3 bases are TGTGCCAGCTTTCCCCTCGGACAGAAACAAGAGACCCAGTACTTC. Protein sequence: CASFPLGQKQETQYF.

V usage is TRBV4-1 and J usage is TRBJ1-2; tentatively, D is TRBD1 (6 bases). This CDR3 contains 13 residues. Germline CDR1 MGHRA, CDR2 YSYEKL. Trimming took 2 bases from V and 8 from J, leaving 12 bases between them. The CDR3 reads CASSQQQGSGYTF. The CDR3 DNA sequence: TGCGCCAGCAGCCAACAACAGGGTAGCGGCTACACCTTC.

The CDR3 loop reads CASNQDDQPQHF. Written as DNA, the CDR3 is TGTGCCAGCAACCAGGATGATCAGCCCCAGCATTTT. This chain joins TRBV2 and TRBJ1-5; D remains ambiguous. V was cut by 7 bases and J by 5 bases, with 9 bases left in between. CDR3 length: 12 residues. Germline CDR1 is SNHLY and CDR2 is FYNNEI.

The DNA of the CDR3 is TGTGCCAGCAGCTTAGACGGTGCAGCTAGGAGCCCCCTCCACTTT. Protein sequence: CASSLDGAARSPLHF. This chain uses TRBV7-8 with TRBJ1-6; unclear D gene. The CDR3 runs 15 residues. V was pared by 1 base and J by 13 bases, with 17 bases between. Germline V lookup: CDR1 SGHVS, CDR2 FQNEAQ.

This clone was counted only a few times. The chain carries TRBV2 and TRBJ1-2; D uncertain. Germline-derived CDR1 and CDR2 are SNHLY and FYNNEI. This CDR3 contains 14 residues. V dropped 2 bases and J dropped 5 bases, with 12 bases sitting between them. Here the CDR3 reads CASSENGPEYGYTF. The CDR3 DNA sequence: TGTGCCAGCAGTGAAAACGGACCTGAGTATGGCTACACCTTC.

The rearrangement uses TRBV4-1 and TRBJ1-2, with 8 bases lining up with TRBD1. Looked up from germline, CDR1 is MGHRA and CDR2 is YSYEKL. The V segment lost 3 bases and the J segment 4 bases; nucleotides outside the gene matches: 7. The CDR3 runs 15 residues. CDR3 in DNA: TGCGCCAGCAGCCATCCGGACAGGGAAGGCTATGGCTACACCTTC. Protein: CASSHPDREGYGYTF.

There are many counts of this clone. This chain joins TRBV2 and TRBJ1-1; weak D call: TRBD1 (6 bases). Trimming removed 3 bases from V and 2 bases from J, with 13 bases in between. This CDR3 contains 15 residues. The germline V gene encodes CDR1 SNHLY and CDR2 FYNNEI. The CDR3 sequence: CASSDGTRSNTEAFF. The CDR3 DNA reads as TGTGCCAGCAGTGATGGGACAAGATCTAACACTGAAGCTTTCTTT.

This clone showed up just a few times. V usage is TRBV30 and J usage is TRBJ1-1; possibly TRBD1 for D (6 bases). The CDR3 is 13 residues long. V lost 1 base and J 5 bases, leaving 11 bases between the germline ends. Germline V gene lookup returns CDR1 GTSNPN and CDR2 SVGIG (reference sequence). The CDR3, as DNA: TGTGCCTGGAGTGATATCAGGGGTACTGAAGCTTTCTTT. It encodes CAWSDIRGTEAFF.

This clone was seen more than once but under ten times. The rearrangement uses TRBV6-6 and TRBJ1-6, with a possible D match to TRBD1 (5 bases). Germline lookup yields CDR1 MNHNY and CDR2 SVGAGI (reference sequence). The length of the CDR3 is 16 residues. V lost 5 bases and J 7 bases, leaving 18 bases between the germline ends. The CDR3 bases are TGTGCCAGCAGTCAGGTAGCCGGGACTGCCAATTCACCCCTCCACTTT. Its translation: CASSQVAGTANSPLHF.

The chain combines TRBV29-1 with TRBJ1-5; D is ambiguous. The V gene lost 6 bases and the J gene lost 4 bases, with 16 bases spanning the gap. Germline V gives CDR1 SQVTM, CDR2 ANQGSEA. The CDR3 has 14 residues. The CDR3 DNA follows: TGCAGCGTGGTCGTGAGAGGGCTGAATCAGCCCCAGCATTTT. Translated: CSVVVRGLNQPQHF.

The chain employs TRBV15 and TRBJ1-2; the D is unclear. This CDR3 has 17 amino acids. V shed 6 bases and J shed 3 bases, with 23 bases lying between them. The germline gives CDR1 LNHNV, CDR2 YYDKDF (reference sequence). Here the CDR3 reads CATSPIQHAKAYYGYTF. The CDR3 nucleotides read TGTGCCACCAGTCCAATACAACACGCGAAGGCCTACTATGGCTACACCTTC.

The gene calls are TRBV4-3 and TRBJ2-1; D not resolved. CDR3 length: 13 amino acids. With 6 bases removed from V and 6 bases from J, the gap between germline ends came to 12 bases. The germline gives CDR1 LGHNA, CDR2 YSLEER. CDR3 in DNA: TGCGCCAGCAGTATCCGCCCGGGCAATGAGCAGTTCTTC. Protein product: CASSIRPGNEQFF.